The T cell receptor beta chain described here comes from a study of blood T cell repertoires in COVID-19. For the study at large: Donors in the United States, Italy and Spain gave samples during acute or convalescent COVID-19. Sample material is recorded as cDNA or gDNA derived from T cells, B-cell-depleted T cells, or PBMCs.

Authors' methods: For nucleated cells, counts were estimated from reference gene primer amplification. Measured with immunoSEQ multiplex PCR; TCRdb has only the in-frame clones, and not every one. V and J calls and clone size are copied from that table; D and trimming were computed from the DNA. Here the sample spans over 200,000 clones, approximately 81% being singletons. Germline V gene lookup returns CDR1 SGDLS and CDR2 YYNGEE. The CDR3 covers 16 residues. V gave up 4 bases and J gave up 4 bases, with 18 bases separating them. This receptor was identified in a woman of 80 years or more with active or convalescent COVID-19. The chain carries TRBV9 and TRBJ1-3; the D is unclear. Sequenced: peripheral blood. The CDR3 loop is CASSSDGRVSGNTIYF. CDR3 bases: TGTGCCAGCAGCTCCGACGGGAGGGTCTCCGGAAACACCATATATTTT.